The 6 T cell receptor beta chains reported below all come from one sample, sequenced in a study of neurological immune-mediated disorders. TCRdb processed the 5' RACE reads anew with MiXCR; each CDR3 protein has one entry. The repertoire includes 28,000 or so distinct CDR3 sequences, around 15% of them detected once, and 25% to 35% sits in the top ten. Sequenced input: PBMCs. All receptors come from a man aged 65 to 79 in good health.

This clonotype was detected many times. CDR3 sequence reads: CASSQVGQATSGANVLTF. The CDR3 region has the DNA TGCGCCAGCAGCCAAGTTGGACAGGCCACCTCTGGGGCCAACGTCCTGACTTTC. This chain joins TRBV4-3 and TRBJ2-6, with 7 bases lining up with TRBD1. The junction had 6 bases not matched to a gene; V was cut back by 1 base and J by 0 bases. CDR1 and CDR2 from the germline V gene are LGHNA and YSLEER. The CDR3 covers 18 residues.

In its sample, this clonotype was seen many times. The V gene is TRBV7-2, the J gene TRBJ1-4; TRBD1 is a possible D gene (5 bases). There are 13 residues in the CDR3. V was clipped by 2 bases and J by 5 bases, with 6 bases between them. Germline assignment: CDR1 SGHTA and CDR2 FQGNSA. CDR3 sequence (DNA): TGTGCCAGCAGCTTAAGGGGAAATGAAAAACTGTTTTTT. Encoded protein: CASSLRGNEKLFF.

This clonotype was counted ten times or more. The chain recombines TRBV9 with TRBJ2-5; 8 bases agree with TRBD2. The CDR3 is 15 amino acids. The J segment lost 5 bases and the V segment lost 3 bases, leaving 9 bases of the junction unmatched. Germline CDR1 and CDR2: SGDLS and YYNGEE. The CDR3 DNA reads as TGTGCCAGCAGCGGTCCGGGGGGGCCTTGGGAGACCCAGTACTTC. This codes for CASSGPGGPWETQYF.

This clonotype has a count of ten or more. The chain couples TRBV10-3 to TRBJ1-2; D might be TRBD1 (5 bases). V lost 4 bases, J lost 4 bases, and 10 bases lay in between. This CDR3 has 13 residues. Germline V gene lookup returns CDR1 ENHRY and CDR2 SYGVKD. The CDR3 spells CAISGGPLYGYTF. The CDR3 coding sequence is TGTGCCATCAGTGGGGGCCCGCTCTATGGCTACACCTTC.

This clonotype occurred many times. The V call is TRBV4-2, the J call TRBJ2-3, with 7 bases that match TRBD2. The V segment lost 5 bases and the J segment 5 bases; nucleotides outside the gene matches: 4. The germline V gene has CDR1 LGHNA and CDR2 YNFKEQ. CDR3 length equals 13 residues. DNA for the CDR3: TGTGCCAGCAGCGCCGGGGAGGGAGATACGCAGTATTTT. Amino acid sequence: CASSAGEGDTQYF.

The sample holds many counts of this clonotype. The V call is TRBV12-3 or TRBV12-4, the J call TRBJ2-1; 13 bases match TRBD2. After removal of 6 bases from V and 7 bases from J, the junction contained 9 bases not matched to a gene. This CDR3 region has 16 residues. CDR3 in amino acids: CASRKTSGGAQNEQFF. DNA of the CDR3: TGTGCCAGCAGAAAAACTAGCGGGGGGGCGCAAAATGAGCAGTTCTTC.